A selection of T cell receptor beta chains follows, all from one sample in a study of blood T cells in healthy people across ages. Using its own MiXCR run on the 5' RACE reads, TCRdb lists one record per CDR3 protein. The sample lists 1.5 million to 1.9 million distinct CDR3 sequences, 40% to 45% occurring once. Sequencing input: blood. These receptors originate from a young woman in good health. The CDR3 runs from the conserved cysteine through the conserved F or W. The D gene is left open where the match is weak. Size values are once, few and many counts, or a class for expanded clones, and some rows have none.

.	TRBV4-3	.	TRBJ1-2	TGCGCCAGCAGCCAAGATAGGGGGTTTTCTAACTATGGCTACACCTTC	CASSQDRGFSNYGYTF
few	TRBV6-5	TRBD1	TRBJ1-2	TGTGCCAGCAGTTTCACCGGGACAGGGGTGGTTGACGGCTACACCTTC	CASSFTGTGVVDGYTF
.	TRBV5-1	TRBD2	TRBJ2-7	TGCGCCAGCAGCTCTCCCCTCGGACTAGCGGGAGACGAGCAGTACTTC	CASSSPLGLAGDEQYF
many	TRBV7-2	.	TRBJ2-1	TGTGCCAGCAGCTTAGTACTTTACAATGAGCAGTTCTTC	CASSLVLYNEQFF
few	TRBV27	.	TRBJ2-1	TGTGCCAGCAGTGCCGCCGGTCCGAGCTCCTACAATGAGCAGTTCTTC	CASSAAGPSSYNEQFF
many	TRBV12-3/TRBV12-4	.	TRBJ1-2	TGTGCCAGCAGTTTAGTGGGGGATCATGGCTACACCTTC	CASSLVGDHGYTF
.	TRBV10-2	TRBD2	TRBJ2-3	TGCGCCAGCAAGGAGGGCGGGGGGGCAGATACGCAGTATTTT	CASKEGGGADTQYF
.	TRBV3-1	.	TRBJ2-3	TGTGCCAGCAGGCCTCGAGGGACACACACAGATACGCAGTATTTT	CASRPRGTHTDTQYF
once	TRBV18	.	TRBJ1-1	TGTGCCAGCTCACCGGAGGGGACTATGAACACTGAAGCTTTCTTT	CASSPEGTMNTEAFF
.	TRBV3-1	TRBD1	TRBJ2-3	TGTGCCAGCAGCCGGTCCGGGACAGGGAACGCAGATACGCAGTATTTT	CASSRSGTGNADTQYF
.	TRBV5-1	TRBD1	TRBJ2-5	TGCGCCAGCAGCATGGACAGGGTGGGTCTGGAGACCCAGTACTTC	CASSMDRVGLETQYF
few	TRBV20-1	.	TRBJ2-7	TGCAGTGCTATCGCCGGGGCAGATGCCTACGAGCAGTACTTC	CSAIAGADAYEQYF
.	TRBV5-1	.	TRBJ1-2	TGCGCCAGCAGCTTGGCCCCGACAGAGGGTGGCTACACCTTC	CASSLAPTEGGYTF
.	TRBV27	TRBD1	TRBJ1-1	TGTGCCAGCAGTTCCGGGACAGGGGACATGAACACTGAAGCTTTCTTT	CASSSGTGDMNTEAFF
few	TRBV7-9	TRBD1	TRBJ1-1	TGTGCCAGCAGCGATAGGACAGGGAACACTGAAGCTTTCTTT	CASSDRTGNTEAFF
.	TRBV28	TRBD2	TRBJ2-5	TGTGTCAGCGAACGCAAGCTAGCGGGAGGGGAAGAGACCCAGTACTTC	CVSERKLAGGEETQYF
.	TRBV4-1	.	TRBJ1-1	TGCGCCAGCAGCCCTGAGGATTGGAGGACTGAAGCTTTCTTT	CASSPEDWRTEAFF
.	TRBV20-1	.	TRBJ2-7	TGCAGTGCTAGTTTGGACACACCCAATGAGCAGTACTTC	CSASLDTPNEQYF
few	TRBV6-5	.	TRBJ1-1	TGTGCCAGCACCATCCGGGGACGGAGCACTGAAGCTTTCTTT	CASTIRGRSTEAFF
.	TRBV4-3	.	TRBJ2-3	TGCGCCAGCAGCCAAGACAGGGCGGGGATCACAGATACGCAGTATTTT	CASSQDRAGITDTQYF
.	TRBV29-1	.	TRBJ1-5	TGCAGCGTTGGGGCACGTAATCAGCCCCAGCATTTT	CSVGARNQPQHF
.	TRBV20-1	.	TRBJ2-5	TGCAGTGCCACACAGGGCCGGGAAGAGACCCAGTACTTC	CSATQGREETQYF
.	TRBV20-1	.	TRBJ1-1	TGCAGTGCTATAAGACAGGAGAACACTGAAGCTTTCTTT	CSAIRQENTEAFF
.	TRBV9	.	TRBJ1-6	TGTGCCAGCAGCTCGACAGGTGAATATAATCCACCCCTCCACTTT	CASSSTGEYNPPLHF
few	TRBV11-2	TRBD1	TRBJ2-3	TGTGCCAGCAGCTTGAACCAGGGGGTTTACAGCACAGATACGCAGTATTTT	CASSLNQGVYSTDTQYF
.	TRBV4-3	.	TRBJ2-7	TGCGCCAGCAGCCCGGACGTAGGGTATAATGAGCAGTACTTC	CASSPDVGYNEQYF
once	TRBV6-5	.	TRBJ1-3	TGTGCCAGCAGTTACGTACAGGCTGGAAACACCATATATTTT	CASSYVQAGNTIYF
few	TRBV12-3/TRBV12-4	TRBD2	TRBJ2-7	TGTGCCAGCAGCCCGCCGGGACTAGCGGGAGTGACCCTCGAGCAGTACTTC	CASSPPGLAGVTLEQYF
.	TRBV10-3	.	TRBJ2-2	TGTGCCATCAGTGAAGCGGCGAACACCGGGGAGCTGTTTTTT	CAISEAANTGELFF
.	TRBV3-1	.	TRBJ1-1	TGTGCCAGCAGCCAATGGGGCAGGGGAGACGCTTTCTTT	CASSQWGRGDAFF
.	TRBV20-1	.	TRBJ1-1	TGCAGTGCTAGAGAGTGGGCCAGGCCGAACACTGAAGCTTTCTTT	CSAREWARPNTEAFF
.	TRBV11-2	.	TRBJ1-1	TGTGCCAGCAGCCCCGGGACTAATACCTTTCCCCGCGTAGCTTTCTTT	CASSPGTNTFPRVAFF
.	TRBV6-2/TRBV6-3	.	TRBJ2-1	TGTGCCAGCAGCACCCACCGGGATGAGCAGTTCTTC	CASSTHRDEQFF